This T cell receptor beta chain was observed in a study of blood T cell repertoires in COVID-19. Method: immunoSEQ multiplex PCR; TCRdb's copy keeps in-frame clones and lacks some. Of 350,000 to 450,000 clones in the sample, roughly nine tenths were seen once. CDR1 is LGHNA and CDR2 is YSLEER in the germline V gene. V was clipped by 1 base and J by 2 bases, with 15 bases between them. This CDR3 contains 16 residues. This chain joins TRBV4-3 and TRBJ2-7, with D maybe TRBD2 (6 bases). Sequenced: peripheral blood. This receptor was identified in a man aged 40-49 years with acute or convalescent COVID-19. DNA for the CDR3: TGCGCCAGCAGCCAAGTAACCGGGACTCCTACCTACGAGCAGTACTTC. Protein: CASSQVTGTPTYEQYF.